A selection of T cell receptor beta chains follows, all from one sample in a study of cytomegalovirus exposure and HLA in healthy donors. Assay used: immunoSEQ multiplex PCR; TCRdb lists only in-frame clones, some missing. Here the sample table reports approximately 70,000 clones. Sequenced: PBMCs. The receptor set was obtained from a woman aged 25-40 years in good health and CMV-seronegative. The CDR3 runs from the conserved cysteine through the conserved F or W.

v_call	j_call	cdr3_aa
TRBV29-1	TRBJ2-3	CSVATRLITDTQYF
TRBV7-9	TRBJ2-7	CASSASQDYEQYF
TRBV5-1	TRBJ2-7	CASSSRGPTEQYF
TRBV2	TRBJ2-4	CASSDSILAKNIQYF
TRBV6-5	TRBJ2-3	CASQLSGTDTQYF
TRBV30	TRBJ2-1	CAWSVRRGLYNEQFF
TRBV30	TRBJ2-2	CAWSAWGLEKFAGELFF
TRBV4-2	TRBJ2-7	CASSQDITGTTEQYF
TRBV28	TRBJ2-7	CASKRNYEQYF
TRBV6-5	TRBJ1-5	CASRLTPASNQPQHF
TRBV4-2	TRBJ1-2	CASSQDLGTGTKSNYGYTF
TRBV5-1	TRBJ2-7	CASSLAGQDYEQYF
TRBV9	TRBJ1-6	CASSRDRVSPLHF
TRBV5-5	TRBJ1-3	CASSLPGQVSGNTIYF
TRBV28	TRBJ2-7	CASLRQSPYEQYF
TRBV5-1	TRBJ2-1	CASSSGLAGPQHEQFF
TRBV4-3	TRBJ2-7	CASSPRLVSAYEQYF
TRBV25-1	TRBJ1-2	CASSRGMNYGYTF
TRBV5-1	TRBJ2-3	CASSLGSGGFTDTQYF
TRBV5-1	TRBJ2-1	CASSLASLAVFSSYNEQFF
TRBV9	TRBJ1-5	CASSSTGGQPQHF
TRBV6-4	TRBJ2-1	CASSESRGSLYNEQFF
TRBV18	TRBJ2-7	CASSPPSTGSVQYF
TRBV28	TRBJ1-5	CASSPQTGYSNQPQHF
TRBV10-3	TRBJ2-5	CAISEADREETQYF
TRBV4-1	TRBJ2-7	CASSQLPAGGPPDLYF
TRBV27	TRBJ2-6	CASRPRMRTGASGANVLTF
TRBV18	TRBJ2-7	CASSPGLGLSEQYF
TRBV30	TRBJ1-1	CAWTPGVQNTEAFF
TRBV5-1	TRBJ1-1	CASSPRTGDASNTEAFF
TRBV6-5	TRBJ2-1	CASSRGTSGGNEQFF
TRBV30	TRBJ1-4	CAWGQTTNEKLFF
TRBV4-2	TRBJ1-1	CASSQTDRAEAFF
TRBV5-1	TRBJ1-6	CASSLSRERNSPLHF
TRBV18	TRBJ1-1	CASSPGPRGRGDTEAFF
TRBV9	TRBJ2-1	CASSVAPGTGASEQFF
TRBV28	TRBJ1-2	CASSLTGVYGYTF
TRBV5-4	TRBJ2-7	CASSSGLASWEQYF
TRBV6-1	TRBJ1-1	CASNVSRGLGAFF
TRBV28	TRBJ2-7	CASSPKRYEQYF
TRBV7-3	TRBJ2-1	CASTNSGYNEQFF
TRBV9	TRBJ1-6	CASSVGPATSPLHF
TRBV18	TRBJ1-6	CASSPMTGDNSPLHF
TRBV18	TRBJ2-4	CASSPGTSGNSNIQYF
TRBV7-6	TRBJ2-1	CASSLAGLPFINEQFF
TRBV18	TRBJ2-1	CASTTGGPDNEQFF
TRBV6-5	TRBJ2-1	CASSYYGTSSNEQFF
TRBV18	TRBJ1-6	CASSLTGISYNSPLHF